This T cell receptor beta chain was identified during a study of blood T cell repertoires in COVID-19. Measured with immunoSEQ multiplex PCR; TCRdb has only the in-frame clones, and not every one. The sample records roughly 250,000 clones, approximately 90% being singletons. Germline V gene lookup returns CDR1 MNHEY and CDR2 SVGAGI. The CDR3 sequence is 14 residues long. V was pared by 1 base and J by 7 bases, with 1 base of the junction left unmatched. Sequences were obtained from PBMCs or T cells enriched from blood (not recorded which). The genes are TRBV6-5 and TRBJ1-6; 7 nucleotides match TRBD1. The TCR originated in a woman aged 18-35 years who had recovered from COVID-19. The CDR3 coding sequence is TGTGCCAGCAGTTACTTACAGGGGAATTCACCCCTCCACTTT. This translates into CASSYLQGNSPLHF.